What follows are 28 T cell receptor beta chains derived from one specimen sequenced in a study of lymphopenia after photon versus proton radiotherapy. TCRdb keeps only in-frame clones here, not all; method: immunoSEQ multiplex PCR. Of fewer than 50,000 clones listed, less than 90% are singletons. Sample: peripheral blood, taken from a patient treated with photon-based radiotherapy. Every receptor here comes from a man aged 35 to 55 with gastric cancer.

The CDR3 DNA follows: TGTGCCATCACCCGAACAGGGGGAGGGGAAGATACGCAGTATTTT. This translates into CAITRTGGGEDTQYF. The rearrangement links TRBV10-3 to TRBJ2-3, with D perhaps matching TRBD1 (8 bases). Germline lookup yields CDR1 ENHRY and CDR2 SYGVKD. CDR3 length: 15 residues. V was clipped by 7 bases and J by 5 bases, with 19 bases between them.

The chain carries TRBV7-7 and TRBJ1-1; 8 bases line up with TRBD1. The CDR3 consists of 17 residues. V dropped 5 bases and J dropped 1; count of bases not matched to a gene: 12. Germline V gene sequence: CDR1 SSHAT, CDR2 FNYEAQ (reference sequence). This CDR3 reads CASSPTGGGLPNTEAFF. The DNA for the CDR3 is TGTGCCAGCAGCCCCACAGGGGGTGGCCTTCCGAACACTGAAGCTTTCTTT. Supplemented by reference TRBV7-7 and TRBJ1-1, the full variable domain reads GAGVSQSPRYKVTKRGQDVTLRCDPISSHATLYWYQQALGQGPEFLTYFNYEAQPDKSGLPSDRFSAERPEGSISTLTIQRTEQRDSAMYRCASSPTGGGLPNTEAFFGQGTRLTVV.

The J gene is TRBJ1-1, the V gene TRBV30; TRBD1 matches 7 bases. This CDR3 has 17 amino acids. Trimming took 1 base from V and 1 from J; bases not matched to a gene: 12. Per germline, CDR1 GTSNPN and CDR2 SVGIG (reference sequence). CDR3 sequence: CAWSAQRGGWGNTEAFF. The DNA for the CDR3 is TGTGCCTGGAGTGCCCAACGAGGGGGCTGGGGGAACACTGAAGCTTTCTTT.

The V and J genes are TRBV30 and TRBJ1-3, with a tentative D call TRBD1 (5 bases). The CDR3 is 16 amino acids. Trimming stripped 0 bases from V and 0 bases from J, with 12 bases between. Germline lookup yields CDR1 GTSNPN and CDR2 SVGIG (reference sequence). CDR3 loop: CAWSVGDVLSGNTIYF. For the CDR3, the DNA is TGTGCCTGGAGTGTAGGGGACGTTCTCTCTGGAAACACCATATATTTT. The whole variable domain, remainder taken from reference TRBV30 and TRBJ1-3, is SQTIHQWPATLVQPVGSPLSLECTVEGTSNPNLYWYRQAAGRGLQLLFYSVGIGQISSEVPQNLSASRPQDRQFILSSKKLLLSDSGFYLCAWSVGDVLSGNTIYFGEGSWLTVV.

CDR3 amino acids: CASSLQSTDTQYF. The CDR3 bases are TGTGCCAGCAGCCTCCAGAGCACAGATACGCAGTATTTT. The V and J genes are TRBV5-6 and TRBJ2-3; D is undetermined. Germline V gene data show CDR1 as SGHDT and CDR2 as YYEEEE. Trimming shortened V by 4 bases and J by 0 bases, and 6 bases separated the two germline ends. The CDR3 sequence is 13 residues long.

The genes are TRBV25-1 and TRBJ1-2; no firm D call. The CDR3 length is 11 residues. Per the germline V gene, CDR1 is MGHDK and CDR2 is SYGVNS. The V gene lost 5 bases and the J gene lost 4 bases, with 5 bases spanning the gap. The CDR3 spells CASSSLYGYTF. The CDR3 coding sequence is TGTGCCAGCAGTTCACTCTATGGCTACACCTTC.

The chain has TRBV5-6 and TRBJ2-3, with 7 nucleotides matching TRBD2. This CDR3 has 15 amino acids. From germline, CDR1 is SGHDT and CDR2 YYEEEE. V lost 4 bases to trimming and J lost 2 bases; unmatched junction nucleotides: 7. The CDR3 sequence is CASSPVGGDTDTQYF. DNA of the CDR3: TGTGCCAGCAGCCCCGTTGGGGGGGACACAGATACGCAGTATTTT.

The chain has TRBV7-9 and TRBJ1-3; the D is unclear. Germline V gene lookup returns CDR1 SEHNR and CDR2 FQNEAQ (reference sequence). Trimming removed 6 bases from V and 0 bases from J, with 21 bases in between. CDR3 length: 18 amino acids. This chain's CDR3 is CASSFANIHLSSGNTIYF. CDR3 bases: TGTGCCAGCAGTTTCGCAAATATCCACCTCAGCTCTGGAAACACCATATATTTT.

The sample holds one count of this clone. The genes are TRBV9 and TRBJ2-6; no clear D gene. There are 17 residues in the CDR3. Germline V gene sequence: CDR1 SGDLS, CDR2 YYNGEE. V was trimmed by 4 bases and J by 0 bases, leaving 14 bases between them. The CDR3, as DNA: TGTGCCAGCAGCCCACACCCTGAGACCTCTGGGGCCAACGTCCTGACTTTC. This encodes CASSPHPETSGANVLTF.

The genes are TRBV7-9 and TRBJ2-3; no clear D gene. Germline CDR1 reads SEHNR; CDR2 reads FQNEAQ (reference sequence). This CDR3 region has 11 residues. Trimming cost V 6 bases and J 5 bases, with 6 bases left between them. CDR3 sequence: CASRLKDTQYF. The CDR3 bases are TGTGCCAGCAGGTTAAAAGATACGCAGTATTTT.

This sequence joins TRBV7-2 and TRBJ1-3; 9 bases fit TRBD1. V lost 5 bases and J lost 2; bases outside the gene matches: 10. CDR1 is SGHTA and CDR2 is FQGNSA in the germline V gene. The CDR3 contains 17 residues. The CDR3 reads CASSVLTGGYAGNTIYF. In nucleotides, the CDR3 is TGTGCCAGCAGCGTATTGACAGGGGGATATGCTGGAAACACCATATATTTT. The complete variable domain, with remaining parts taken from reference TRBV7-2 and TRBJ1-3, reads GAGVSQSPSNKVTEKGKDVELRCDPISGHTALYWYRQSLGQGLEFLIYFQGNSAPDKSGLPSDRFSAERTGGSVSTLTIQRTQQEDSAVYLCASSVLTGGYAGNTIYFGEGSWLTVV.

This clone was counted a single time. The chain carries TRBV7-2 and TRBJ2-1, with 8 bases that match TRBD1. This CDR3 spans 14 amino acids. The V gene end was trimmed by 4 bases and the J gene end by 5 bases; junction bases not matched to a gene: 4. Germline V gene lookup returns CDR1 SGHTA and CDR2 FQGNSA. The chain's CDR3 is CASSYGQGNNEQFF. The DNA for the CDR3 is TGTGCCAGCAGCTACGGACAGGGCAACAATGAGCAGTTCTTC.

This chain uses TRBV6-4 with TRBJ2-2; 7 bases are shared with TRBD1. The V segment lost 2 bases and the J segment 5 bases; nucleotides outside the gene matches: 2. The CDR3 runs to 14 residues. From germline, CDR1 is MRHNA and CDR2 SNTAGT. CDR3 residues: CASSDGTETGELFF. The CDR3 DNA reads as TGTGCCAGCAGTGACGGGACAGAGACCGGGGAGCTGTTTTTT.

The chain has TRBV28 and TRBJ2-3; D gene unclear. The germline V and J ends were trimmed by 3 bases and 4 bases, with 8 bases remaining between them. This CDR3 has 13 amino acids. Per the germline V gene, CDR1 is MDHEN and CDR2 is SYDVKM. The CDR3 nucleotides are TGTGCCAGCAGTTTGACCGTCTCAGATACGCAGTATTTT. This translates into CASSLTVSDTQYF.

The V call is TRBV9, the J call TRBJ1-2, with D maybe TRBD1 (5 bases). The germline V and J ends were trimmed by 4 bases and 4 bases, with 20 bases remaining between them. This CDR3 spans 16 amino acids. Germline-derived CDR1 and CDR2 are SGDLS and YYNGEE. The CDR3 DNA reads as TGTGCCAGCAGCCCGAGGTCAAGGGACCACCTCTATGGCTACACCTTC. This encodes CASSPRSRDHLYGYTF.

V and J are TRBV7-6 and TRBJ2-5; 7 positions agree with TRBD2. The CDR3 runs to 14 residues. V shed 5 bases and J 4 bases; nucleotides not matched to a gene: 7. Germline V gives CDR1 SGHVS, CDR2 FNYEAQ. CDR3 sequence reads: CASSHPRGGETQYF. In DNA, the CDR3 is TGTGCCAGCAGCCACCCTCGCGGGGGAGAGACCCAGTACTTC.

The rearrangement links TRBV5-4 to TRBJ2-7; TRBD2 might be the D (6 bases). CDR1 SGHNT and CDR2 YYREEE come from the germline V gene (reference sequence). Trimming shortened V by 7 bases and J by 11 bases, and 22 bases separated the two germline ends. This CDR3 is 13 amino acids long. CDR3 sequence reads: CASLKGPGEREYF. For the CDR3, the DNA is TGTGCCAGCTTGAAGGGGCCCGGGGAGCGGGAGTACTTC.

This clone has only one observation. The rearrangement links TRBV7-3 to TRBJ2-5; possibly TRBD1 or TRBD2 for D (5 bases each). This CDR3 is built from 15 residues. V was shortened by 4 bases and J by 2 bases, with 14 bases between the two germline ends. Germline CDR1 and CDR2: SGHTA and FQGTGA. CDR3 amino acids: CASSSGLGRQETQYF. The CDR3 coding sequence is TGTGCCAGCAGCTCGGGGCTGGGCAGACAAGAGACCCAGTACTTC.

The V call is TRBV4-2, the J call TRBJ2-7, with 9 positions matching TRBD1. CDR3 length: 15 amino acids. Losses at the gene ends were 5 bases for V and 3 bases for J; bases not matched to a gene: 8. Germline loops: CDR1 LGHNA, CDR2 YNFKEQ. The CDR3 spells CASSLGTGLHYEQYF. The CDR3 DNA is TGTGCCAGCAGCTTGGGGACAGGGTTACACTACGAGCAGTACTTC.

This chain connects TRBV18 to TRBJ2-7, with TRBD1 matching 11 bases. CDR3 length: 15 residues. Germline V gene data show CDR1 as KGHSH and CDR2 as LQKENI. Trimming removed 2 bases from V and 4 bases from J; junction bases left unmatched: 4. As DNA, the CDR3 is TGTGCCAGCTCACCATTTGGACAGGGGGCATACGAGCAGTACTTC. Encoded protein: CASSPFGQGAYEQYF. Variable domain in full (rest from reference TRBV18 and TRBJ2-7): NAGVMQNPRHLVRRRGQEARLRCSPMKGHSHVYWYRQLPEEGLKFMVYLQKENIIDESGMPKERFSAEFPKEGPSILRIQQVVRGDSAAYFCASSPFGQGAYEQYFGPGTRLTVT.

The chain links TRBV4-2 to TRBJ2-5; 10 bases are a match to TRBD2. In germline, CDR1 is LGHNA, CDR2 YNFKEQ. The CDR3 is 16 amino acids. Trimming cost V 1 base and J 4 bases; bases outside gene matches: 6. This CDR3 is CASSQGRSGGGETQYF. DNA for the CDR3: TGTGCCAGCAGCCAAGGCCGGAGCGGGGGGGGAGAGACCCAGTACTTC.

The genes are TRBV21-1 and TRBJ2-1. TRBV21-1 is classified as a pseudogene. This CDR3 comprises 14 residues. This CDR3 is CASADSEGMNEQFF. DNA of the CDR3: TGTGCCAGCGCTGACAGTGAGGGGATGAATGAGCAGTTCTTC.

The rearrangement links TRBV5-1 to TRBJ1-1; D perhaps matches TRBD1 (5 bases). V gave up 0 bases and J gave up 1 base, with 13 bases separating them. This CDR3 spans 16 amino acids. From germline, CDR1 is SGHRS and CDR2 YFSETQ. This CDR3 is CASSLAGVGTNTEAFF. The CDR3 bases are TGCGCCAGCAGCTTGGCCGGGGTGGGGACGAACACTGAAGCTTTCTTT.

This clone was recorded only once. The chain joins TRBV7-2 to TRBJ2-2; D call uncertain. V was trimmed by 2 bases and J by 0 bases, leaving 7 bases between them. Germline V gene data show CDR1 as SGHTA and CDR2 as FQGNSA. This CDR3 spans 15 amino acids. CDR3 nucleotides: TGTGCCAGCAGCTTAAGTCAGACGAACACCGGGGAGCTGTTTTTT. Encoded protein: CASSLSQTNTGELFF.

The chain joins TRBV7-6 to TRBJ1-1, with 7 bases lining up with TRBD1. The V segment lost 5 bases and the J segment 0 bases; nucleotides outside the gene matches: 6. The CDR3 covers 15 residues. Germline V gene sequence: CDR1 SGHVS, CDR2 FNYEAQ. CDR3 in amino acids: CASSPRGVMNTEAFF. The CDR3 coding sequence is TGTGCCAGCAGCCCCAGGGGGGTGATGAACACTGAAGCTTTCTTT.

The rearrangement links TRBV19 to TRBJ1-5, with TRBD1 matching over 7 bases. The trim removed 5 bases at V and 2 bases at J, leaving 6 bases unmatched. CDR1 and CDR2 (germline): LNHDA, SQIVND (reference sequence). This CDR3 region has 15 residues. The chain's CDR3 is CASSSRDRGNQPQHF. The DNA for the CDR3 is TGTGCCAGTAGTTCCCGGGACAGAGGCAATCAGCCCCAGCATTTT.

The genes are TRBV10-3 and TRBJ1-2; a weak D match, TRBD1 (5 bases). From germline, CDR1 is ENHRY and CDR2 SYGVKD. This CDR3 comprises 14 residues. Trimming removed 4 bases from V and 2 bases from J, with 11 bases in between. The CDR3 DNA follows: TGTGCCATCAGTGGGGACGGCTCAAACTATGGCTACACCTTC. Its protein is CAISGDGSNYGYTF.

This chain uses TRBV7-6 with TRBJ2-7; D gene uncertain. Germline assignment: CDR1 SGHVS and CDR2 FNYEAQ. This CDR3 is 14 amino acids long. With 3 bases removed from V and 0 bases from J, the gap between germline ends came to 9 bases. The CDR3 spells CASSLFDSSYEQYF. CDR3 in DNA: TGTGCCAGCAGCTTGTTCGATAGCTCCTACGAGCAGTACTTC.